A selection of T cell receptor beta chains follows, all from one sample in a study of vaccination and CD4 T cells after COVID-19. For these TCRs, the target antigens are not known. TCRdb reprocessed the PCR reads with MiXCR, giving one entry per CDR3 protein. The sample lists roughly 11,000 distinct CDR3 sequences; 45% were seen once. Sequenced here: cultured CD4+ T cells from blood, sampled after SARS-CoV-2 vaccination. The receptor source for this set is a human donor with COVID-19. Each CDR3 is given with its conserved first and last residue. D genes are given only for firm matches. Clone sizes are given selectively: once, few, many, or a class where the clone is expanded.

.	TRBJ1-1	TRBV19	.	CASSIQAGTEAFF	TGTGCCAGTAGTATACAAGCCGGGACTGAAGCTTTCTTT
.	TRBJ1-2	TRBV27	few	CASKQEQGYNYGYTF	TGTGCCAGCAAACAGGAACAGGGATATAACTATGGCTACACCTTC
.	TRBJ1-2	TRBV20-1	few	CSARDGGLVYGYTF	TGCAGTGCTAGAGATGGGGGGCTGGTCTATGGCTACACCTTC
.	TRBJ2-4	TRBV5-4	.	CASSSGGSRNIQYF	TGTGCCAGCAGCTCCGGCGGATCTCGGAACATTCAGTACTTC
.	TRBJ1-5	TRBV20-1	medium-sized	CSARVGAGQPQHF	TGCAGTGCTCGGGTTGGGGCCGGTCAGCCCCAGCATTTT
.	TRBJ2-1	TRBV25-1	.	CASSESGLTYNEQFF	TGTGCCAGCAGTGAATCAGGACTAACCTACAATGAGCAGTTCTTC
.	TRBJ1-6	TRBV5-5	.	CASSLTGRNYNSPLHF	TGTGCCAGCAGCTTGACAGGGAGGAACTATAATTCACCCCTCCACTTT
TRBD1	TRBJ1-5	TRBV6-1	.	CASTGTGGNQPQHF	TGTGCCAGCACCGGGACAGGGGGCAATCAGCCCCAGCATTTT
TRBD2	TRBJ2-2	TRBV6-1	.	CASSGGLAGLATGELFF	TGTGCCAGCAGTGGGGGACTAGCGGGGTTGGCCACCGGGGAGCTGTTTTTT
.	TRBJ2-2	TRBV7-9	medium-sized	CASSFSRGVLAGELFF	TGTGCCAGCAGCTTCAGCAGGGGGGTACTGGCTGGGGAGCTGTTTTTT
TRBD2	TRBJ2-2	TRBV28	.	CASSLSGTSPTGELFF	TGTGCCAGCAGTTTGTCCGGGACTAGCCCCACCGGGGAGCTGTTTTTT
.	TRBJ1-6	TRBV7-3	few	CASSPGPGNSPLHF	TGTGCCAGCAGCCCCGGGCCGGGGAATTCACCCCTCCACTTT
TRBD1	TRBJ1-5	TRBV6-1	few	CASSRQGSGQPQHF	TGTGCCAGCAGCCGACAGGGTTCGGGCCAGCCCCAGCATTTT
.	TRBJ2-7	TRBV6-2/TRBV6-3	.	CASSVPGRGIYEQYF	TGTGCCAGCAGTGTGCCGGGGCGCGGGATATACGAGCAGTACTTC
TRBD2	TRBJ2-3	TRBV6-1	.	CAQERGGTDTQYF	TGTGCCCAGGAGCGGGGGGGCACAGATACGCAGTATTTT
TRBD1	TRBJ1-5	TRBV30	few	CAWSVWDRAGQPQHF	TGTGCCTGGAGTGTATGGGACAGGGCTGGTCAGCCCCAGCATTTT
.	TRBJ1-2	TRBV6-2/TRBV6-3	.	CASSYASGSYGYTF	TGTGCCAGCAGTTACGCTTCAGGATCTTATGGCTACACCTTC
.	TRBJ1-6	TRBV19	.	CASTPYGLHNSPLHF	TGTGCCAGTACCCCCTACGGGCTCCATAATTCACCCCTCCACTTT
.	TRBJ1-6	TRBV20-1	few	CSALRAGVGNNSPLHF	TGCAGTGCTCTACGGGCAGGGGTCGGCAATAATTCACCCCTCCACTTT
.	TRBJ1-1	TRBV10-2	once	CASPNGNTEAFF	TGCGCCAGCCCTAATGGGAACACTGAAGCTTTCTTT
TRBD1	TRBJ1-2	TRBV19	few	CASSMGGTGVGYTF	TGTGCCAGTAGTATGGGGGGGACAGGGGTTGGCTACACCTTC
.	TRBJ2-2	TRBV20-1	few	CSARLGSTAVTGELFF	TGCAGTGCTAGATTGGGATCGACAGCAGTCACCGGGGAGCTGTTTTTT
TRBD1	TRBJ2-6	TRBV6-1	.	CASIGNRQGAVGGANVLTF	TGTGCCAGCATTGGAAATCGGCAGGGGGCTGTTGGAGGGGCCAACGTCCTGACTTTC
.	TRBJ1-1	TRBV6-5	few	CASSYLRVNTEAFF	TGTGCCAGCAGTTACTTAAGGGTGAACACTGAAGCTTTCTTT
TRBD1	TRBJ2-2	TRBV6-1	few	CASSHRGTGELFF	TGTGCCAGCAGTCACAGGGGTACCGGGGAGCTGTTTTTT
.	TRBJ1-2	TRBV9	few	CASSAVRDGNGYTF	TGTGCCAGCAGCGCAGTCCGGGACGGCAATGGCTACACCTTC
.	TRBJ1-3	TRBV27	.	CASSLTGNSGNTIYF	TGTGCCAGCAGTCTTACAGGGAACTCTGGAAACACCATATATTTT
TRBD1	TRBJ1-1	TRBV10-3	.	CAINESGGTVGAFF	TGTGCCATCAATGAGTCTGGGGGGACAGTGGGAGCTTTCTTT
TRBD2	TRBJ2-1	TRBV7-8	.	CASSGVRGGADEQFF	TGTGCCAGCAGCGGAGTCCGCGGGGGGGCAGATGAGCAGTTCTTC